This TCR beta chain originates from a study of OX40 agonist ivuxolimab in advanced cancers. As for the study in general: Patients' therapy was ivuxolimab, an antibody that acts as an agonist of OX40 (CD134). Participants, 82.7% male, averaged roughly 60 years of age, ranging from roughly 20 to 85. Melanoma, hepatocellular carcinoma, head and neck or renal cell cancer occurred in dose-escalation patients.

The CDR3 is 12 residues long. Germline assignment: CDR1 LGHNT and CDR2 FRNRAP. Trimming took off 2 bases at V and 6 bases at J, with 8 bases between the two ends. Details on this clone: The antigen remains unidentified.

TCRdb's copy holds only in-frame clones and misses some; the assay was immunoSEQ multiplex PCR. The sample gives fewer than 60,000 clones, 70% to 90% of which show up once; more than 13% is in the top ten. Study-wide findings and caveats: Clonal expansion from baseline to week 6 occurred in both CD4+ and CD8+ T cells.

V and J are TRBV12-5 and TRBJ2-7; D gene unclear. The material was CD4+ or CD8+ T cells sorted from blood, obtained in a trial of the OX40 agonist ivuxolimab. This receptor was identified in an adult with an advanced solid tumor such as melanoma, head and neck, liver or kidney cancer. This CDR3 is CASGLPIGEQYF. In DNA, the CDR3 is TGTGCTAGTGGTTTGCCTATAGGCGAGCAGTACTTC.